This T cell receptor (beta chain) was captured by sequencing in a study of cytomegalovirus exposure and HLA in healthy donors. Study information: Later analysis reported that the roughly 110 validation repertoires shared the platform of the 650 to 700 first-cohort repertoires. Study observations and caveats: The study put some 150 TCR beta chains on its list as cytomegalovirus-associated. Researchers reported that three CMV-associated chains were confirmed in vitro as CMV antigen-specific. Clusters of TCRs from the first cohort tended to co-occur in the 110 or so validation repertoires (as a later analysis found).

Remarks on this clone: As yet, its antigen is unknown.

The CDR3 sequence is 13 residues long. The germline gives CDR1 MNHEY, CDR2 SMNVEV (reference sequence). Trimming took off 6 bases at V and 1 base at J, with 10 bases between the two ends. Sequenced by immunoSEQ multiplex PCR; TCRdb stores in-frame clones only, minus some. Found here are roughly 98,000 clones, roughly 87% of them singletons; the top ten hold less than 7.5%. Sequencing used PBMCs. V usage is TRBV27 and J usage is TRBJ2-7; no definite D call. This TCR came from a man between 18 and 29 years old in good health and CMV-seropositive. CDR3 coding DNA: TGTGCCAGCAGACTAAGACCGTCCTACGAGCAGTACTTC. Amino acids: CASRLRPSYEQYF.